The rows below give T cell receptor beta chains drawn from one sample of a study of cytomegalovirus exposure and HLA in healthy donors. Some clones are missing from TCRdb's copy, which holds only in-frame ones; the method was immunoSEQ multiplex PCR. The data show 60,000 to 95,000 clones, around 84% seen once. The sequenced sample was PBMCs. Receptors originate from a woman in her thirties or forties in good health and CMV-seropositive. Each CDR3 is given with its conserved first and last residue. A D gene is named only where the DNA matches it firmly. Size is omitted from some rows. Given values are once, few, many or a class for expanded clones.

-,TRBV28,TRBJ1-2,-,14,CASGGAGQGDGYTF,TGTGCCAGCGGAGGGGCTGGTCAGGGTGACGGCTACACCTTC
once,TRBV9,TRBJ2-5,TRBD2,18,CASSVDGVGLAEQETQYF,TGTGCCAGCAGCGTAGATGGTGTGGGGCTAGCGGAACAAGAGACCCAGTACTTC
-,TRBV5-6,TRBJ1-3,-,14,CASSRLRGGNTIYF,TGTGCCAGCAGCCGTCTCCGGGGGGGAAACACCATATATTTT
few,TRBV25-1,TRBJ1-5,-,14,CASSDTGFNQPQHF,TGTGCCAGCAGTGATACAGGGTTCAATCAGCCCCAGCATTTT
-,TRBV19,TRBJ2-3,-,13,CASSIAITDTQYF,TGTGCCAGTAGTATAGCCATCACAGATACGCAGTATTTT
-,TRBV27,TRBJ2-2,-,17,CASSLLTWASNTGELFF,TGTGCCAGCAGTTTATTAACGTGGGCTTCGAACACCGGGGAGCTGTTTTTT
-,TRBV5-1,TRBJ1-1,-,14,CASSWGEGRAEAFF,TGCGCCAGCAGTTGGGGGGAGGGAAGGGCTGAAGCTTTCTTT
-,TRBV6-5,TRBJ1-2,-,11,CASRQGYSYTF,TGTGCCAGCAGGCAGGGGTATAGCTACACCTTC
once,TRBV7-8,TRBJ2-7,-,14,CASSLVLIWAEQYF,TGTGCCAGCAGCTTAGTCCTTATCTGGGCCGAGCAGTACTTC
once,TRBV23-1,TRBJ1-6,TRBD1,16,CASSRQGRVVGSPLHF,TGCGCCAGCAGCCGACAGGGCAGGGTAGTGGGTTCACCCCTCCACTTT
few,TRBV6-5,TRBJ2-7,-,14,CASSLDRTTYEQYF,TGTGCCAGCAGTTTAGACAGGACGACCTACGAGCAGTACTTC
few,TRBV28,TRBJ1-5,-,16,CASSAGPPGLDQPQHF,TGTGCCAGCAGTGCGGGTCCCCCAGGATTGGATCAGCCCCAGCATTTT
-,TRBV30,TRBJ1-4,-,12,CAWSVQGGKLFF,TGTGCCTGGAGTGTACAGGGAGGGAAACTGTTTTTT
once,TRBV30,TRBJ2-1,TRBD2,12,CAWAGGYNEQFF,TGTGCCTGGGCGGGGGGCTACAATGAGCAGTTCTTC
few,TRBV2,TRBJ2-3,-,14,CASAGLRGTDTQYF,TGTGCCAGTGCGGGACTCCGAGGGACAGATACGCAGTATTTT
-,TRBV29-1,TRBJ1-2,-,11,CSVSGGHGYTF,TGCAGCGTTAGTGGGGGCCACGGCTACACCTTC
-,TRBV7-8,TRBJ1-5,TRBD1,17,CASSLALGTGGNQPQHF,TGTGCCAGCAGCTTAGCCCTTGGGACAGGGGGCAATCAGCCCCAGCATTTT
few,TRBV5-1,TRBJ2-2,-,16,CASSFGGALNTGELFF,TGCGCCAGCAGCTTCGGCGGGGCTCTTAACACCGGGGAGCTGTTTTTT
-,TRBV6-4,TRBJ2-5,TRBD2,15,CASRRTSGGQETQYF,TGTGCCAGCAGGAGGACTAGCGGGGGCCAAGAGACCCAGTACTTC